The rows below give T cell receptor beta chains drawn from one sample of a study of shared clonotypes between healthy human individuals. TCRdb keeps only in-frame clones here, not all; method: immunoSEQ multiplex PCR. The sample comprises about 600,000 clones, around three quarters of which are singletons, and around 12% rests with the top ten. Sequencing used PBMCs. Receptors originate from a woman in her thirties or forties in good health. Some clones in this sample may be carry-over from other donors' samples. Both conserved end residues are part of each CDR3. The D gene is left open where the match is weak. Some rows have no size entry. The others give once, few or many, or a class for an expanded clone.

NA	TRBV19	NA	TRBJ2-7	CASSGPYEQYF	TGTGCCAGTAGTGGTCCCTACGAGCAGTACTTC
NA	TRBV13	NA	TRBJ2-7	CASSSRITGVGMGQYF	TGTGCCAGCAGTTCCCGTATAACGGGCGTGGGCATGGGGCAGTACTTC
NA	TRBV12-5	TRBD1	TRBJ2-7	CASAIGDRGYEQYF	TGTGCTAGTGCCATTGGGGACAGGGGCTACGAGCAGTACTTC
NA	TRBV7-3	NA	TRBJ1-1	CASSSKGTEAFF	TGTGCCAGCAGCTCAAAGGGAACTGAAGCTTTCTTT
NA	TRBV28	NA	TRBJ1-1	CAIQSGQNTEAFF	TGTGCCATCCAATCGGGGCAGAACACTGAAGCTTTCTTT
NA	TRBV5-4	NA	TRBJ1-2	CASSLAVDYGYTF	TGTGCCAGCAGCTTAGCAGTCGACTATGGCTACACCTTC
NA	TRBV6-5	NA	TRBJ1-4	CASSYSSGLNEKLFF	TGTGCCAGCAGTTACTCGTCGGGTTTGAACGAAAAACTGTTTTTT
NA	TRBV2	TRBD2	TRBJ2-1	CASSRALADNNEQFF	TGTGCCAGCAGTAGAGCCCTAGCGGACAACAATGAGCAGTTCTTC
once	TRBV7-9	NA	TRBJ1-2	CASSSTGVWDGYTF	TGTGCCAGCAGCTCAACGGGAGTATGGGATGGCTACACCTTC
NA	TRBV27	TRBD1	TRBJ2-7	CASSFRRGGLYEQYF	TGTGCCAGCAGTTTCCGCAGAGGGGGCTTATACGAGCAGTACTTC
NA	TRBV9	TRBD2	TRBJ2-3	CASSVSSGTDTQYF	TGTGCCAGCAGCGTGTCTAGCGGTACAGATACGCAGTATTTT
NA	TRBV11-2	NA	TRBJ1-2	CASTTQVGGYGYTF	TGTGCCAGCACCACCCAAGTGGGTGGGTATGGCTACACCTTC
NA	TRBV5-6	TRBD2	TRBJ2-5	CASSPGGDLTGETQYF	TGTGCCAGCAGCCCGGGGGGGGACCTAACCGGGGAGACCCAGTACTTC
NA	TRBV27	NA	TRBJ2-7	CASSITGTPGEQYF	TGTGCCAGCAGTATAACCGGGACACCAGGGGAGCAGTACTTC
once	TRBV7-9	NA	TRBJ1-2	CASSFEGPGAGYTF	TGTGCCAGCAGCTTCGAGGGCCCCGGGGCGGGCTACACCTTC
NA	TRBV5-1	TRBD2	TRBJ2-1	CASSFAGTRDNEQFF	TGCGCCAGCAGCTTTGCTGGGACTAGAGACAATGAGCAGTTCTTC
NA	TRBV20-1	NA	TRBJ1-4	CSASANEKLFF	TGCAGTGCTTCAGCGAATGAAAAACTGTTTTTT
NA	TRBV19	TRBD1	TRBJ2-2	CASSLDRATGELFF	TGTGCCAGTAGCTTAGACAGGGCCACCGGGGAGCTGTTTTTT
NA	TRBV7-3	NA	TRBJ2-2	CASSFGGVWEGELFF	TGTGCCAGCAGCTTTGGAGGGGTCTGGGAGGGGGAGCTGTTTTTT
NA	TRBV21-1	NA	TRBJ1-5	CASSKGTGGSGNQPQHF	TGTGCCAGCAGCAAAGGGACAGGGGGCAGTGGCAATCAGCCCCAGCATTTT
NA	TRBV7-2	NA	TRBJ1-2	CASSLRGAGVGYTF	TGTGCCAGCAGCTTAAGGGGGGCGGGAGTCGGCTACACCTTC
NA	TRBV10-3	NA	TRBJ2-7	CAISRLPPGELEQYF	TGTGCCATCAGTCGCTTACCACCCGGGGAGCTTGAGCAGTACTTC
few	TRBV28	TRBD1	TRBJ1-1	CASRGGQQNTEAFF	TGTGCCAGCAGGGGGGGACAGCAGAACACTGAAGCTTTCTTT
NA	TRBV7-2	NA	TRBJ2-1	CASSLPTPPPGEQFF	TGTGCCAGCAGCTTACCGACCCCTCCGCCGGGTGAGCAGTTCTTC
NA	TRBV6-1	NA	TRBJ2-5	CASSEAYGTRETQYF	TGTGCCAGCAGTGAGGCTTATGGGACAAGGGAGACCCAGTACTTC
NA	TRBV10-1	NA	TRBJ2-5	CASSPSRLVTQETQYF	TGCGCCAGCAGTCCCTCCCGACTAGTAACCCAAGAGACCCAGTACTTC